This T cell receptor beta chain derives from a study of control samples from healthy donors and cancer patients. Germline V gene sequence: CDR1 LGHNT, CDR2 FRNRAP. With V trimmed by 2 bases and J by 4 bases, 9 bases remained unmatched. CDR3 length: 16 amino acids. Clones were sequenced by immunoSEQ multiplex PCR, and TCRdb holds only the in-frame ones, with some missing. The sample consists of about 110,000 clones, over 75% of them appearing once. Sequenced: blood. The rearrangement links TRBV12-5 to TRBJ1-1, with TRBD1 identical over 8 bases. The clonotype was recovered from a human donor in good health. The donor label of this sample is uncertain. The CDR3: CASGLRPGGLVTEAFF. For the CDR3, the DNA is TGTGCTAGTGGTTTGAGGCCAGGGGGCTTAGTCACTGAAGCTTTCTTT.